A single sample is the source of the 5 T cell receptor beta chains below, sequenced in a study of blood T cell repertoires in COVID-19 (TCRdb year 2020). Libraries were constructed by the immunoSEQ multiplex PCR assay. What TCRdb holds here is the immuneACCESS table cut down to in-frame rearrangements. Part of the clones is not present; checked against another copy, under half of the missing clones reflect an unresolved V gene, and the others are unexplained. Recorded for this sample are 300,000 to 350,000 clones; more than 70% of them occurred a single time. The ten largest account for 3.9% of the sample. Sequencing was done on a sample of peripheral blood. Receptor source: a woman in her fifties or sixties with COVID-19, enrolled during active disease.

Comments on this clone: The sample carries other DNA sequences with the same CDR3. The chain is built from TRBV28 and TRBJ1-5, with 8 bases aligning to TRBD1. The ends lost 6 bases at V and 3 bases at J; junction bases unmatched: 4. The V gene's germline CDR1 is MDHEN and CDR2 SYDVKM. This CDR3 is built from 14 residues. Here the CDR3 DNA reads TGTGCCAGCAGCTCGACAGGGGCCAATCAGCCCCAGCATTTT. This codes for CASSSTGANQPQHF. Drawing the rest from reference TRBV28 and TRBJ1-5, the complete variable domain is DVKVTQSSRYLVKRTGEKVFLECVQDMDHENMFWYRQDPGLGLRLIYFSYDVKMKEKGDIPEGYSVSREKKERFSLILESASTNQTSMYLCASSSTGANQPQHFGDGTRLSIL.

V is TRBV3-1 (or the pseudogene TRBV3-2) and J is TRBJ1-2; D unclear. The germline gives CDR1 LGHDT, CDR2 YNNKEL (reference sequence). Trimming removed 4 bases at V and 4 bases at J, with 10 bases between. The CDR3 loop spans 13 amino acids. CDR3 bases: TGTGCCAGCAGCCTTTCTACTTCCTATGGCTACACCTTC. Protein: CASSLSTSYGYTF.

This chain uses TRBV18 with TRBJ1-2; D perhaps matches TRBD1 (5 bases). There are 15 residues in the CDR3. Trimming pared 2 bases from V and 9 bases from J, leaving 19 bases between. From germline, CDR1 is KGHSH and CDR2 LQKENI. The CDR3 nucleotides are TGTGCCAGCTCACCAGCACAGGTTCGTCTAGGAAGCTACACCTTC. Protein product: CASSPAQVRLGSYTF. Variable domain in full (rest from reference TRBV18 and TRBJ1-2): NAGVMQNPRHLVRRRGQEARLRCSPMKGHSHVYWYRQLPEEGLKFMVYLQKENIIDESGMPKERFSAEFPKEGPSILRIQQVVRGDSAAYFCASSPAQVRLGSYTFGSGTRLTVV.

The V and J genes are TRBV28 and TRBJ2-5; D may be TRBD2 (6 bases). Trimming shortened V by 3 bases and J by 5 bases, and 10 bases separated the two germline ends. Germline V lookup: CDR1 MDHEN, CDR2 SYDVKM. This CDR3 is 13 amino acids long. The CDR3 bases are TGTGCCAGCAGTTTTGGAGGGCGGGAGACCCAGTACTTC. The encoded protein is CASSFGGRETQYF.

The V call is TRBV28, the J call TRBJ1-2; 9 nucleotides match TRBD1. Trimming removed 6 bases from V and 4 bases from J; junction bases left unmatched: 9. The CDR3 runs to 15 residues. In germline, CDR1 is MDHEN, CDR2 SYDVKM. The CDR3 sequence is CASSRPGQGLYGYTF. As DNA, the CDR3 is TGTGCCAGCAGCAGGCCGGGACAGGGCCTCTATGGCTACACCTTC.